This T cell receptor beta chain was sequenced for a study of cytomegalovirus exposure and HLA in healthy donors. Notes on the study in general: A highly shared variant cluster was judged a likely technical artifact. Earlier analysis looked at TCR beta V segments, and most were productive about 87% or about 30% of the time. Later analysis demonstrated an association between a missense DCLRE1C variant and TCR beta V- and J-gene trimming.

The PCR contained 60 Vbeta and 13 Jbeta primers. Data came from immunoSEQ multiplex PCR; TCRdb stores just in-frame clones and leaves some out. The data show around 130,000 clones, approximately 72% seen once. The donors, nominally healthy at sampling, likely had unrecorded immune exposures. The V and J ends lost 6 bases and 1 base respectively, with 13 bases between them. Germline values: CDR1 SGHRS, CDR2 YFSETQ. The CDR3 consists of 15 residues. Notes on this clone: The antigen remains unidentified.

The source of this sequence is a human donor in good health. The rearrangement uses TRBV5-1 and TRBJ1-4, with D tentatively TRBD1 (6 bases). Sequencing was done on a sample of PBMCs. The CDR3 here is CASTYTGKTNEKLFF. The CDR3 region has the DNA TGCGCCAGCACATACACAGGGAAAACTAATGAAAAACTGTTTTTT.